The 6 T cell receptor beta chains in this list originate from one sample, sequenced in a study of T cell responses to AZD1222 COVID-19 vaccine. Profiled with immunoSEQ multiplex PCR; TCRdb holds only in-frame clones, not every one. The sample lists 130,000 to 150,000 clones; roughly 90% were seen once. The sequences come from peripheral blood, collected on day 0 of AZD1222 vaccination. These receptors were collected from an adult in good health.

The chain is built from TRBV12-3 or TRBV12-4 and TRBJ1-5, with D uncertain. The CDR3 has 13 amino acids. With 0 bases removed from V and 5 bases from J, the gap between germline ends came to 5 bases. CDR3 sequence reads: CASSLASDQPQHF. For the CDR3, the DNA is TGTGCCAGCAGTTTAGCGTCTGATCAGCCCCAGCATTTT.

The chain has TRBV29-1 and TRBJ2-2; weak D call: TRBD1 (5 bases). CDR3 length equals 15 residues. The germline V and J ends were trimmed by 1 base and 4 bases, with 13 bases remaining between them. The germline gives CDR1 SQVTM, CDR2 ANQGSEA. The DNA of the CDR3 is TGCAGCGTTGAAGGCCCAGACAGAATCACCGGGGAGCTGTTTTTT. Its translation is CSVEGPDRITGELFF.

This clone appeared a single time. The chain recombines TRBV9 with TRBJ1-2; D is undetermined. Germline values: CDR1 SGDLS, CDR2 YYNGEE. The CDR3 consists of 14 residues. V gave up 0 bases and J gave up 0 bases, with 6 bases separating them. The CDR3 is CASSVEGANYGYTF. As DNA, the CDR3 is TGTGCCAGCAGCGTAGAGGGAGCTAACTATGGCTACACCTTC.

The chain couples TRBV6-5 to TRBJ2-7; tentative D call: TRBD2 (5 bases). The length of the CDR3 is 14 residues. Germline CDR1 MNHEY, CDR2 SVGAGI. Trimming removed 0 bases from V and 3 bases from J, with 9 bases in between. The CDR3 coding sequence is TGTGCCAGCAGTTACTCGGAGGTCAACTACGAGCAGTACTTC. Residues: CASSYSEVNYEQYF.

The chain joins TRBV19 to TRBJ1-2; 9 positions agree with TRBD1. V dropped 2 bases and J dropped 7; count of bases not matched to a gene: 11. Per the germline V gene, CDR1 is LNHDA and CDR2 is SQIVND (reference sequence). CDR3 length: 16 amino acids. CDR3 amino acids: CASSISPYRGQSGYTF. CDR3 DNA: TGTGCCAGTAGTATATCCCCTTACAGGGGGCAGAGTGGCTACACCTTC.

The chain joins TRBV5-4 to TRBJ1-1, with D possibly TRBD1 on 6 matching bases. CDR1 SGHNT and CDR2 YYREEE come from the germline V gene (reference sequence). The CDR3 has 16 residues. V shed 0 bases and J shed 8 bases, with 20 bases lying between them. Here the CDR3 reads CASSLEIWGAEKEAFF. The DNA of the CDR3 is TGTGCCAGCAGCTTGGAAATTTGGGGGGCGGAGAAGGAAGCTTTCTTT.